The 26 T cell receptor beta chains below all came from one sample that was sequenced in a study of T cells in Graves' hyperthyroidism and ophthalmopathy. Using RNA transcripts as the source, TCR beta CDR3 regions were amplified. Initially, a first-round RT-PCR of the TCR CDR3 employed the HTBI primer set. TCRdb called the multiplex PCR reads again in MiXCR, with one record for every CDR3 protein. This table has 310,000 or so distinct CDR3 sequences, 15% to 20% appearing once. Material for sequencing was blood. These receptors originate from a woman aged 55-69 years with Graves' ophthalmopathy.

This clonotype was picked up a small number of times. A much larger clone lies one base from this, so it may be a read error. This chain links TRBV20-1 with TRBJ1-5; the match to TRBD1 covers 7 bases. Germline V lookup: CDR1 DFQATT, CDR2 SNEGSKA (reference sequence). CDR3 size: 17 residues. J lost 0 bases, V lost 3 bases, and 11 bases had no gene match. The CDR3 nucleotides read TGCAGTGCTAGTCCCCAGGGGGGGATCCATAGCAATCAGCCCCAGCATTTT. Amino acids: CSASPQGGIHSNQPQHF.

There are many counts of this clonotype. The V gene is TRBV12-3 or TRBV12-4, the J gene TRBJ2-5; no firm D call. V was clipped by 5 bases and J by 1 base, with 17 bases between them. The CDR3 sequence is 16 residues long. The CDR3 protein is CASSRPSYRGQETQYF. CDR3 DNA sequence: TGTGCCAGCAGTCGTCCCTCTTACAGAGGCCAAGAGACCCAGTACTTC.

This clonotype was counted at least ten times. V gene TRBV6-1 combines with J gene TRBJ1-1; D unclear. This CDR3 has 11 residues. The V end was cut by 10 bases, the J end by 2 bases, with 8 bases between. Germline CDR1 MNHNS, CDR2 SASEGT. CDR3 residues: CATNFNTEAFF. For the CDR3, the DNA is TGTGCCACCAATTTCAACACTGAAGCTTTCTTT.

The chain uses TRBV5-6 and TRBJ2-5; TRBD2 aligns across 7 bases. Germline values: CDR1 SGHDT, CDR2 YYEEEE. The CDR3 is 13 residues long. V lost 2 bases, J lost 5 bases, and 3 bases stayed unmatched. The CDR3 sequence is CASSFGEGETQYF. The DNA for the CDR3 is TGTGCCAGCAGCTTCGGGGAGGGGGAGACCCAGTACTTC.

The table lists this clonotype with a few counts. The chain joins TRBV7-6 to TRBJ2-5; 10 bases are a match to TRBD1. Trimming took 2 bases from V and 4 from J; bases not matched to a gene: 10. Germline lookup yields CDR1 SGHVS and CDR2 FNYEAQ. CDR3 size: 17 residues. DNA of the CDR3: TGTGCCAGCAGCTTAACCGGGACAGGGGCGGGAGGAGAGACCCAGTACTTC. This translates into CASSLTGTGAGGETQYF.

The J gene is TRBJ2-1, the V gene TRBV3-1; 10 nucleotides agree with TRBD1. The germline gives CDR1 LGHDT, CDR2 YNNKEL (reference sequence). The CDR3 spans 14 residues. The trim removed 4 bases at V and 8 bases at J, leaving 5 bases unmatched. The DNA of the CDR3 is TGTGCCAGCAGCCGAGACAGGGGGCTCGATGAGCAGTTCTTC. As protein: CASSRDRGLDEQFF.

V usage is TRBV19 and J usage is TRBJ2-2; D possibly uses TRBD1 or TRBD2 (5 bases each). Germline V gene data show CDR1 as LNHDA and CDR2 as SQIVND (reference sequence). Deletions cut 7 bases from V and 7 bases from J, with 25 bases between. The CDR3 consists of 17 residues. CDR3: CASTSTPAGSGHGELFF. The CDR3, as DNA: TGTGCCAGTACATCGACCCCCGCAGGGAGTGGTCACGGGGAGCTGTTTTTT.

As for this clonotype: A much larger clone differs by one base, so this may be a read error. The chain recombines TRBV6-1 with TRBJ1-2; maybe TRBD1 (5 bases). V was pared by 6 bases and J by 2 bases, with 10 bases between. This CDR3 is 13 amino acids long. Germline assignment: CDR1 MNHNS and CDR2 SASEGT. The CDR3 loop reads CASRRDGNYGYTF. The CDR3 DNA sequence: TGTGCCAGCAGAAGGGACGGCAACTATGGCTACACCTTC.

At least ten counts were recorded for this clonotype. The chain uses TRBV28 and TRBJ2-7; maybe TRBD2 (5 bases). CDR1 MDHEN and CDR2 SYDVKM come from the germline V gene. This CDR3 has 11 residues. The ends were cut back, 5 bases at V and 7 bases at J, with 9 bases in the middle. The CDR3: CASSPPGEQYF. CDR3 nucleotide sequence: TGTGCCAGCAGTCCTCCGGGGGAGCAGTACTTC.

This clonotype occurred many times. This chain connects TRBV4-2 to TRBJ2-3, with a weak D call TRBD2 (6 bases). The CDR3 extends over 14 amino acids. Per the germline V gene, CDR1 is LGHNA and CDR2 is YNFKEQ. The V end lost 8 bases, the J end lost 2 bases, and 14 bases lay between the germline ends. In nucleotides, the CDR3 is TGTGCCAGCTCGGACTACTCTCTCACAGATACGCAGTATTTT. Encoded protein: CASSDYSLTDTQYF.

Only a few counts were recorded for this clonotype. The chain couples TRBV12-3 or TRBV12-4 to TRBJ2-7; D is perhaps TRBD1 (6 bases). The ends were cut back, 3 bases at V and 3 bases at J, with 15 bases in the middle. The CDR3 length is 15 residues. The CDR3 spells CASSFTSGANYEQYF. DNA of the CDR3: TGTGCCAGCAGTTTTACCTCAGGGGCAAACTACGAGCAGTACTTC.

This clonotype was seen at least ten times. The chain uses TRBV6-1 and TRBJ1-4; 7 bases match TRBD1. V gave up 5 bases and J gave up 4 bases; unmatched junction bases: 4. The germline V gene encodes CDR1 MNHNS and CDR2 SASEGT. The CDR3 consists of 14 residues. CDR3 residues: CASSLGTVNEKLFF. CDR3 coding DNA: TGTGCCAGCAGTCTCGGGACAGTTAATGAAAAACTGTTTTTT.

V usage is TRBV18 and J usage is TRBJ1-5; tentative D call: TRBD1 (6 bases). With 4 bases removed from V and 6 bases from J, the gap between germline ends came to 16 bases. CDR3 size: 15 residues. Looked up from germline, CDR1 is KGHSH and CDR2 is LQKENI. The CDR3 DNA reads as TGTGCCAGCTCACGGGGGGGGCAGGAAGGTCAGCCCCAGCATTTT. Translation gives CASSRGGQEGQPQHF. The complete variable domain, with remaining parts taken from reference TRBV18 and TRBJ1-5, reads NAGVMQNPRHLVRRRGQEARLRCSPMKGHSHVYWYRQLPEEGLKFMVYLQKENIIDESGMPKERFSAEFPKEGPSILRIQQVVRGDSAAYFCASSRGGQEGQPQHFGDGTRLSIL.

The CDR3 here is CSASYSGWSNEQFF. The CDR3, as DNA: TGCAGTGCTAGTTATAGCGGATGGAGCAATGAGCAGTTCTTC. The rearrangement joins TRBV20-1 to TRBJ2-1; TRBD2 might be the D (6 bases). The CDR3 runs 14 residues. The V end lost 3 bases, the J end lost 6 bases, and 15 bases lay between the germline ends. Per germline, CDR1 DFQATT and CDR2 SNEGSKA (reference sequence).

This chain links TRBV7-9 with TRBJ2-3; TRBD2 aligns across 13 bases. The CDR3 sequence is 16 residues long. CDR1 SEHNR and CDR2 FQNEAQ come from the germline V gene (reference sequence). V lost 5 bases to trimming and J lost 1 base; unmatched junction nucleotides: 3. The CDR3 region has the DNA TGTGCCAGCAGCCAAGGGACTAGCGGGGGCACAGATACGCAGTATTTT. Its protein is CASSQGTSGGTDTQYF.

This clonotype was counted ten times or more. The J gene is TRBJ1-1, the V gene TRBV18; a possible D gene is TRBD1 (5 bases). Germline V gene sequence: CDR1 KGHSH, CDR2 LQKENI. V lost 2 bases and J lost 3, with 10 bases in between. This CDR3 has 14 amino acids. Here the CDR3 reads CASSPSGYDTEAFF. The DNA of the CDR3 is TGTGCCAGCTCACCATCAGGGTACGACACTGAAGCTTTCTTT. Using reference TRBV18 and TRBJ1-1 for the parts outside the CDR3, the full variable domain is NAGVMQNPRHLVRRRGQEARLRCSPMKGHSHVYWYRQLPEEGLKFMVYLQKENIIDESGMPKERFSAEFPKEGPSILRIQQVVRGDSAAYFCASSPSGYDTEAFFGQGTRLTVV.

This clonotype was recorded many times. V is TRBV10-3 and J is TRBJ2-3; TRBD1 agrees at 7 bases. The V and J ends lost 7 bases and 0 bases, in that order; junction bases with no gene match: 4. The CDR3 consists of 14 residues. CDR1 is ENHRY and CDR2 is SYGVKD in the germline V gene. In DNA, the CDR3 is TGTGCCATCACTACAGGGGTTAGCACAGATACGCAGTATTTT. This gives the protein CAITTGVSTDTQYF.

The sample holds many counts of this clonotype. The V and J genes are TRBV9 and TRBJ2-5, with 7 positions matching TRBD1. The CDR3 spans 14 residues. The junction had 6 bases not matched to a gene; V was cut back by 2 bases and J by 5 bases. Germline V gives CDR1 SGDLS, CDR2 YYNGEE. The CDR3 bases are TGTGCCAGCAGCGTGGCCCCAGGGGGTGAGACCCAGTACTTC. Translation: CASSVAPGGETQYF. The variable domain in full, completed from reference TRBV9 and TRBJ2-5, reads DSGVTQTPKHLITATGQRVTLRCSPRSGDLSVYWYQQSLDQGLQFLIQYYNGEERAKGNILERFSAQQFPDLHSELNLSSLELGDSALYFCASSVAPGGETQYFGPGTRLLVL.

Many counts were recorded for this clonotype. The V and J genes are TRBV7-9 and TRBJ2-7; D uncertain. The CDR3 has 11 amino acids. V was pared by 3 bases and J by 5 bases, with 5 bases between. Germline-derived CDR1 and CDR2 are SEHNR and FQNEAQ (reference sequence). The CDR3 protein is CASSFLHEQYF. In nucleotides, the CDR3 is TGTGCCAGCAGCTTTCTCCACGAGCAGTACTTC.

The rearrangement joins TRBV6-2 or TRBV6-3 to TRBJ2-1; 10 nucleotides agree with TRBD1. The germline V gene encodes CDR1 MNHEY and CDR2 SVGEGT. V trimming: 6 bases; J trimming: 6 bases; junction bases outside the gene matches: 8. CDR3 length: 15 amino acids. The DNA for the CDR3 is TGTGCCAGCAGGCTAAGCGGGACAGGGGTCAATGAGCAGTTCTTC. It specifies CASRLSGTGVNEQFF.

This clonotype was counted at least ten times. This chain links TRBV7-8 with TRBJ2-7; D is perhaps TRBD1 (5 bases). The CDR3 runs to 15 residues. V lost 4 bases and J 0 bases, leaving 13 bases between the germline ends. Germline values: CDR1 SGHVS, CDR2 FQNEAQ. The CDR3 is CASSSGMTGSYEQYF. The CDR3 DNA reads as TGTGCCAGCAGCTCAGGGATGACTGGCTCCTACGAGCAGTACTTC.

This clonotype was seen repeatedly, ten times or more. The rearrangement joins TRBV18 to TRBJ1-4, with D maybe TRBD1 (6 bases). V was trimmed by 5 bases and J by 6 bases, leaving 10 bases between them. This CDR3 comprises 13 residues. CDR1 and CDR2 from the germline V gene are KGHSH and LQKENI. The chain's CDR3 is CASSLRQDEKLFF. In DNA, the CDR3 is TGTGCCAGCTCATTAAGACAGGATGAAAAACTGTTTTTT. Based on the CDR3 plus reference TRBV18 and TRBJ1-4, the full variable domain is NAGVMQNPRHLVRRRGQEARLRCSPMKGHSHVYWYRQLPEEGLKFMVYLQKENIIDESGMPKERFSAEFPKEGPSILRIQQVVRGDSAAYFCASSLRQDEKLFFGSGTQLSVL.

Turning to this clonotype: A much larger clone is a single base away; this may be a read error. The chain uses TRBV6-2 or TRBV6-3 and TRBJ2-7; D uncertain. The CDR3 runs to 13 residues. CDR1 is MNHEY, CDR2 SVGEGT, per germline. The CDR3 region is CAISEQPSYEQYF. The DNA of the CDR3 is TGTGCCATCAGTGAGCAGCCTTCCTACGAGCAGTACTTC.

This clonotype was counted ten times or more. V and J are TRBV20-1 and TRBJ2-3; 13 bases map to TRBD2. The junction had 3 bases not matched to a gene; V was cut back by 4 bases and J by 2 bases. The CDR3 loop spans 15 amino acids. Germline values: CDR1 DFQATT, CDR2 SNEGSKA (reference sequence). CDR3 loop: CSATGTSGVTDTQYF. The CDR3 bases are TGCAGTGCTACCGGGACTAGCGGGGTCACAGATACGCAGTATTTT.

The chain employs TRBV2 and TRBJ1-1, with TRBD1 matching 11 bases. Germline CDR1 SNHLY, CDR2 FYNNEI. Unmatched junction bases numbered 9, after V lost 6 bases and J lost 3 bases. There are 16 residues in the CDR3. The CDR3 is CASSVNPGQGDTEAFF. CDR3 DNA: TGTGCCAGCAGCGTAAATCCGGGACAGGGGGACACTGAAGCTTTCTTT. The full variable domain, in which reference TRBV2 and TRBJ1-1 provide the parts outside the CDR3, is EPEVTQTPSHQVTQMGQEVILRCVPISNHLYFYWYRQILGQKVEFLVSFYNNEISEKSEIFDDQFSVERPDGSNFTLKIRSTKLEDSAMYFCASSVNPGQGDTEAFFGQGTRLTVV.

This clonotype came up a few times. This rearrangement joins TRBV28 to TRBJ1-2; D is perhaps TRBD1 (5 bases). The CDR3 totals 14 residues. Germline CDR1 reads MDHEN; CDR2 reads SYDVKM. The V end was cut by 6 bases, the J end by 5 bases, with 16 bases between. CDR3 amino acids: CASSTPGGNYGYTF. The CDR3 nucleotides are TGTGCCAGCAGCACCCCCGGGGGAAATTATGGCTACACCTTC.